The 6 T cell receptor beta chains presented below share a single source sample, sequenced in a study of blood T cell repertoires in COVID-19. Profiling relied on immunoSEQ multiplex PCR, and the TCRdb table lists in-frame clones only, not all of them. The data hold about 250,000 clones, with roughly 86% observed a single time. The sequenced sample consisted of peripheral blood. The receptor source for this set is a woman aged 30 to 39 with acute or convalescent COVID-19.

The chain links TRBV7-2 to TRBJ1-1, with D possibly TRBD1 on 6 matching bases. This CDR3 is 15 amino acids long. The V gene lost 4 bases and the J gene lost 4 bases, with 16 bases spanning the gap. Germline CDR1 is SGHTA and CDR2 is FQGNSA. In DNA form, the CDR3 reads TGTGCCAGCAGCTCACACAGGGAAGAGGTCACTGAAGCTTTCTTT. It translates to CASSSHREEVTEAFF.

The chain uses TRBV9 and TRBJ2-1, with 9 bases lining up with TRBD2. This CDR3 is built from 16 residues. Germline values: CDR1 SGDLS, CDR2 YYNGEE. Unmatched junction bases numbered 7, after V lost 4 bases and J lost 2 bases. The DNA of the CDR3 is TGTGCCAGCAGCCCCGGAGCGGGAGGAACCTACAATGAGCAGTTCTTC. Translating gives CASSPGAGGTYNEQFF.

The chain links TRBV15 to TRBJ2-4; D remains unclear. Germline V CDR1 and CDR2: LNHNV, YYDKDF (reference sequence). V lost 0 bases, J lost 0 bases, and 9 bases lay in between. The CDR3 runs 16 residues. CDR3 loop: CATSRDLGLAKNIQYF. CDR3 DNA: TGTGCCACCAGCAGAGATCTTGGGCTAGCCAAAAACATTCAGTACTTC. The full variable domain, with the rest looked up from reference TRBV15 and TRBJ2-4, is DAMVIQNPRYQVTQFGKPVTLSCSQTLNHNVMYWYQQKSSQAPKLLFHYYDKDFNNEADTPDNFQSRRPNTSFCFLDIRSPGLGDTAMYLCATSRDLGLAKNIQYFGAGTRLSVL.

This chain connects TRBV9 to TRBJ2-3, with D maybe TRBD1 (5 bases). This CDR3 contains 13 residues. Germline CDR1 is SGDLS and CDR2 is YYNGEE. Trimming stripped 3 bases from V and 6 bases from J, with 11 bases between. The CDR3 DNA sequence: TGTGCCAGCAGCGGAGCAGGGTCCGATACGCAGTATTTT. Amino acid sequence: CASSGAGSDTQYF.

The chain combines TRBV9 with TRBJ2-1; D unclear. This CDR3 has 11 amino acids. Germline CDR1 is SGDLS and CDR2 is YYNGEE. V was trimmed by 2 bases and J by 11 bases, leaving 8 bases between them. The CDR3 nucleotides are TGTGCCAGCAGCGTCACAGAAAAGCAGTTCTTC. Amino acid sequence: CASSVTEKQFF.

The chain has TRBV7-2 and TRBJ1-6; D unclear. The germline V gene has CDR1 SGHTA and CDR2 FQGNSA. This CDR3 contains 14 residues. V was trimmed by 5 bases and J by 7 bases, leaving 12 bases between them. The CDR3 is CASSPTGNNSPLHF. CDR3 sequence (DNA): TGTGCCAGCAGCCCCACGGGGAACAATTCACCCCTCCACTTT.